Sequencing of this TCR beta chain was carried out in a study of T-cell reconstitution after alpha-beta-depleted transplantation in children. This clonotype showed up just a few times. This CDR3 has 12 amino acids. The ends lost 5 bases at V and 6 bases at J; junction bases unmatched: 1. Germline-derived CDR1 and CDR2 are SGHNT and YENEEA. TCRbeta library preparation incorporated unique molecular identifiers. From the PCR reads, TCRdb called clonotypes with MiXCR, one entry per CDR3 protein. The table lists about 400,000 distinct CDR3 sequences, just over 20% of them singletons, with approximately 3.8% in the top ten.

The sequences come from PBMCs from the stem cell graft donor, collected from the stem cell graft. This TCR came from a human donor who donated a stem cell graft to a child with acute myeloid leukemia. This rearrangement joins TRBV11-3 to TRBJ2-1; TRBD2 aligns across 7 bases. The CDR3: CASSASGNEQFF. Here the CDR3 DNA reads TGTGCCAGCAGCGCTAGCGGCAATGAGCAGTTCTTC.